These 28 T cell receptor beta chains originate from one sample sequenced in a study of blood T cell repertoires in COVID-19. TCRdb's table, derived via immunoSEQ multiplex PCR, lists solely in-frame clones and lacks some. Here the sample spans approximately 82,000 clones, roughly 91% being singletons. The sequenced sample was peripheral blood. All receptors come from a man between 65 and 85 years old with active or convalescent COVID-19.

The J gene is TRBJ2-7, the V gene TRBV5-1; a weak D match, TRBD2 (6 bases). With 0 bases removed from V and 7 bases from J, the gap between germline ends came to 11 bases. The CDR3 runs to 13 residues. Germline V gene lookup returns CDR1 SGHRS and CDR2 YFSETQ. CDR3 sequence (DNA): TGCGCCAGCAGCTTGGAAGGTGCGGGAGAGCAGTACTTC. Translated, it gives CASSLEGAGEQYF. Supplemented by reference TRBV5-1 and TRBJ2-7, the full variable domain reads KAGVTQTPRYLIKTRGQQVTLSCSPISGHRSVSWYQQTPGQGLQFLFEYFSETQRNKGNFPGRFSGRQFSNSRSEMNVSTLELGDSALYLCASSLEGAGEQYFGPGTRLTVT.

The gene calls are TRBV3-1 (or the pseudogene TRBV3-2) and TRBJ2-1; 8 bases fit TRBD2. This CDR3 has 15 residues. The junction had 6 bases not matched to a gene; V was cut back by 4 bases and J by 4 bases. CDR1 is LGHDT and CDR2 is YNNKEL in the germline V gene (reference sequence). This chain's CDR3 is CASSPTSGSYNEQFF. CDR3 nucleotides: TGTGCCAGCAGCCCCACTAGCGGATCTTACAATGAGCAGTTCTTC.

CDR3 bases: TGTGCCAGCAAGCTAAGCGGGAGGATCGATACGCAGTATTTT. Translation gives CASKLSGRIDTQYF. V usage is TRBV6-5 and J usage is TRBJ2-3; 9 nucleotides line up with TRBD2. This CDR3 contains 14 residues. V lost 7 bases and J lost 6; bases outside the gene matches: 8. The germline gives CDR1 MNHEY, CDR2 SVGAGI.

The CDR3 coding sequence is TGTGCCAGCAGCGTAGTATCGGGAGGGCTTAGAGAGCAGTTCTTC. This codes for CASSVVSGGLREQFF. The chain couples TRBV9 to TRBJ2-1; 8 bases are a match to TRBD2. This CDR3 has 15 amino acids. Germline CDR1 is SGDLS and CDR2 is YYNGEE. J lost 10 bases, V lost 0 bases, and 9 bases had no gene match.

This clone was recorded only once. This chain uses TRBV12-3 or TRBV12-4 with TRBJ2-1; TRBD2 might be the D (6 bases). The germline V and J ends were trimmed by 6 bases and 12 bases, with 12 bases remaining between them. The CDR3 covers 11 residues. The CDR3 DNA reads TGTGCCAGCAGCCGGACGGAGGGGCAGTTCTTC. It specifies CASSRTEGQFF.

This clone came up once. This chain links TRBV6-6 with TRBJ2-7; D is possibly TRBD2 (6 bases). Germline V gives CDR1 MNHNY, CDR2 SVGAGI (reference sequence). The CDR3 sequence is 14 residues long. Trimming took 5 bases from V and 4 from J, leaving 15 bases between them. CDR3 loop: CASSPPREVYEQYF. CDR3 DNA: TGTGCCAGCAGTCCCCCGAGGGAGGTATACGAGCAGTACTTC.

The genes are TRBV18 and TRBJ2-7; 8 bases are shared with TRBD1. In germline, CDR1 is KGHSH, CDR2 LQKENI. The CDR3 totals 16 residues. V was pared by 0 bases and J by 2 bases, with 6 bases of the junction left unmatched. Here the CDR3 reads CASSPPTGQGTYEQYF. In DNA form, the CDR3 reads TGTGCCAGCTCACCACCAACAGGACAGGGAACCTACGAGCAGTACTTC.

The chain joins TRBV24-1 to TRBJ2-2; possible D gene TRBD1, 6 bases. The ends were cut back, 0 bases at V and 3 bases at J, with 10 bases in the middle. The germline gives CDR1 KGHDR, CDR2 SFDVKD. The CDR3 consists of 16 residues. CDR3 DNA: TGTGCCACCAGTGATTTGCGACAGGTCGACACCGGGGAGCTGTTTTTT. Amino acid sequence: CATSDLRQVDTGELFF.

This chain connects TRBV5-4 to TRBJ2-5; 10 bases agree with TRBD2. Trimming cost V 1 base and J 1 base; bases outside gene matches: 4. This CDR3 spans 16 amino acids. CDR1 is SGHNT, CDR2 YYREEE, per germline (reference sequence). DNA of the CDR3: TGTGCCAGCAGCTTGCTTAGCGGGAGGCGCCAAGAGACCCAGTACTTC. Translation: CASSLLSGRRQETQYF.

The V and J genes are TRBV28 and TRBJ1-2; D is undetermined. This CDR3 is 12 amino acids long. Trimming cost V 3 bases and J 6 bases, with 8 bases left between them. The germline V gene encodes CDR1 MDHEN and CDR2 SYDVKM. CDR3 amino acids: CASSLTMDGYTF. The CDR3 DNA sequence: TGTGCCAGCAGTTTGACAATGGATGGCTACACCTTC.

The gene calls are TRBV7-2 and TRBJ1-2; 7 nucleotides agree with TRBD1. Trimming removed 4 bases from V and 7 bases from J; junction bases left unmatched: 3. CDR3 length: 12 residues. CDR1 SGHTA and CDR2 FQGNSA come from the germline V gene. This CDR3 reads CASSSDRLGYTF. DNA for the CDR3: TGTGCCAGCAGCTCGGACAGGCTTGGCTACACCTTC.

The rearrangement joins TRBV6-6 to TRBJ2-1; 7 bases agree with TRBD2. This CDR3 spans 16 amino acids. V lost 8 bases, J lost 6 bases, and 16 bases stayed unmatched. From germline, CDR1 is MNHNY and CDR2 SVGAGI (reference sequence). The CDR3 nucleotides read TGTGCCAGCCTCGCATCCGGGGCCGGGAGGTCCAATGAGCAGTTCTTC. Protein sequence: CASLASGAGRSNEQFF.

This sequence joins TRBV30 and TRBJ1-4, with D tentatively TRBD1 (5 bases). The CDR3 loop spans 15 amino acids. Deletions cut 3 bases from V and 3 bases from J, with 14 bases between. The germline gives CDR1 GTSNPN, CDR2 SVGIG (reference sequence). DNA for the CDR3: TGTGCCTGGAGGAACCTGGGGGGAGCTAATGAAAAACTGTTTTTT. Protein sequence: CAWRNLGGANEKLFF. Together with reference TRBV30 and TRBJ1-4, the CDR3 gives the full variable domain: SQTIHQWPATLVQPVGSPLSLECTVEGTSNPNLYWYRQAAGRGLQLLFYSVGIGQISSEVPQNLSASRPQDRQFILSSKKLLLSDSGFYLCAWRNLGGANEKLFFGSGTQLSVL.

The rearrangement joins TRBV27 to TRBJ1-4; no definite D call. The CDR3 is 11 residues long. V dropped 6 bases and J dropped 10 bases, with 9 bases sitting between them. Germline CDR1 is MNHEY and CDR2 is SMNVEV (reference sequence). CDR3 sequence (DNA): TGTGCCAGCAGAGCTCTAGGAAAACTGTTTTTT. This translates into CASRALGKLFF.

This clone has a handful of counts. The gene calls are TRBV10-3 and TRBJ1-1; D is uncertain. V was pared by 7 bases and J by 6 bases, with 15 bases between. The length of the CDR3 is 13 residues. CDR1 is ENHRY and CDR2 is SYGVKD in the germline V gene. Written as DNA, the CDR3 is TGTGCCATCAAAACGAGGGAAGACGCTGAAGCTTTCTTT. It specifies CAIKTREDAEAFF.

This chain uses TRBV29-1 with TRBJ1-2; D is uncertain. The germline V gene has CDR1 SQVTM and CDR2 ANQGSEA. Trimming shortened V by 8 bases and J by 4 bases, and 11 bases separated the two germline ends. This CDR3 has 11 residues. The CDR3 protein is CSSEEGYGYTF. The CDR3, as DNA: TGCAGCTCAGAAGAGGGCTATGGCTACACCTTC.

CDR3 DNA sequence: TGTGCCAGCAGCTTAGCCCTAGCGGGAGGGCCAGATACGCAGTATTTT. It specifies CASSLALAGGPDTQYF. The J gene is TRBJ2-3, the V gene TRBV7-6; 12 nucleotides match TRBD2. Trimming at V came to 0 bases and at J to 4 bases, leaving 2 bases not matched to a gene. This CDR3 has 16 residues. The germline V gene encodes CDR1 SGHVS and CDR2 FNYEAQ.

This sequence joins TRBV5-1 and TRBJ1-6, with 7 bases that match TRBD1. The trim removed 3 bases at V and 7 bases at J, leaving 4 bases unmatched. The CDR3 is 14 amino acids. Germline V gene lookup returns CDR1 SGHRS and CDR2 YFSETQ. The CDR3 DNA follows: TGCGCCAGCAGCTCCGGGACAGCAAATTCACCCCTCCACTTT. Protein sequence: CASSSGTANSPLHF.

The chain is built from TRBV11-3 and TRBJ2-7; possibly TRBD2 for D (5 bases). The CDR3 length is 15 residues. Germline V gene lookup returns CDR1 SGHNT and CDR2 YENEEA. Between the trimmed V and J ends, which lost 1 base and 0 bases, there was a span of 10 bases. The CDR3 DNA is TGTGCCAGCAGCTTAGCCGCGGGCCCCTCCTACGAGCAGTACTTC. This gives the protein CASSLAAGPSYEQYF.

The chain combines TRBV6-4 with TRBJ1-1; TRBD1 aligns across 9 bases. Germline V gene sequence: CDR1 MRHNA, CDR2 SNTAGT. After removal of 6 bases from V and 3 bases from J, the junction contained 5 bases not matched to a gene. The CDR3 totals 14 residues. Here the CDR3 DNA reads TGTGCCAGCAGCGCTAGACAGGGGGACACTGAAGCTTTCTTT. Translated: CASSARQGDTEAFF.

CDR3 sequence reads: CASNTNPLSNQPQHF. CDR3 in DNA: TGTGCCAGCAATACTAATCCTCTGAGCAATCAGCCCCAGCATTTT. The chain is built from TRBV28 and TRBJ1-5; D call uncertain. This CDR3 is built from 15 residues. V dropped 7 bases and J dropped 1 base, with 14 bases sitting between them. Per germline, CDR1 MDHEN and CDR2 SYDVKM.

J is TRBJ2-3 and V is TRBV3-1 (or the pseudogene TRBV3-2), with D unclear. CDR1 is LGHDT, CDR2 YNNKEL, per germline (reference sequence). Trimming removed 1 base at V and 3 bases at J, with 20 bases between. This CDR3 spans 18 amino acids. The CDR3 DNA is TGTGCCAGCAGCCAAGTCCCCCCTGGAGCGCAATATACAGATACGCAGTATTTT. It yields the protein CASSQVPPGAQYTDTQYF.

The J gene is TRBJ1-4, the V gene TRBV2, with D possibly TRBD1 on 6 matching bases. With 7 bases removed from V and 4 bases from J, the gap between germline ends came to 19 bases. The CDR3 runs 16 residues. Germline V CDR1 and CDR2: SNHLY, FYNNEI. CDR3 protein: CASTEGGSRGNEKLFF. CDR3 DNA sequence: TGTGCCAGCACCGAAGGGGGAAGTCGCGGTAATGAAAAACTGTTTTTT.

The chain employs TRBV19 and TRBJ1-5; 10 bases line up with TRBD1. The CDR3 extends over 15 amino acids. The V and J ends lost 6 bases and 4 bases, in that order; junction bases with no gene match: 6. Germline V gene sequence: CDR1 LNHDA, CDR2 SQIVND (reference sequence). CDR3 residues: CASSKTGGKNQPQHF. Written as DNA, the CDR3 is TGTGCCAGTAGCAAGACAGGGGGCAAAAATCAGCCCCAGCATTTT.

CDR3 sequence (DNA): TGTGCCATCAGTGGCCGACTAGCGGGAGAACAATACGAGCAGTACTTC. It codes for CAISGRLAGEQYEQYF. The rearrangement uses TRBV10-3 and TRBJ2-7; 12 nucleotides line up with TRBD2. V was pared by 4 bases and J by 4 bases, with 8 bases of the junction left unmatched. The CDR3 loop spans 16 amino acids. From germline, CDR1 is ENHRY and CDR2 SYGVKD.

This clone was recorded a few times. The CDR3 loop reads CASSLAAGNHEQYF. Here the CDR3 DNA reads TGCGCCAGCAGCTTGGCCGCAGGGAACCACGAGCAGTACTTC. The chain carries TRBV5-1 and TRBJ2-7, with a weak D call TRBD1 (5 bases). CDR3 length equals 14 residues. Germline V gene data show CDR1 as SGHRS and CDR2 as YFSETQ. V dropped 0 bases and J dropped 5 bases, with 12 bases sitting between them.

V is TRBV6-5 and J is TRBJ1-2; D perhaps matches TRBD1 (5 bases). The CDR3 is 15 amino acids. Germline CDR1 reads MNHEY; CDR2 reads SVGAGI. Trimming left V 6 bases short and J 5 bases short, with 19 bases between. The CDR3 spells CASRRRGRGDYGYTF. CDR3 nucleotide sequence: TGTGCCAGCAGACGGCGGGGAAGGGGCGATTATGGCTACACCTTC.

The rearrangement links TRBV14 to TRBJ2-7, with D perhaps matching TRBD1 (5 bases). This CDR3 is built from 16 residues. Per the germline V gene, CDR1 is SGHDN and CDR2 is FVKESK. Trimming cost V 0 bases and J 6 bases, with 18 bases left between them. As DNA, the CDR3 is TGTGCCAGCAGCCAAGATGTTTTAGGCAGGGTTTTCGAGCAGTACTTC. Its protein is CASSQDVLGRVFEQYF.